The clone carrying this T cell receptor (beta chain) was detected only a few times. Its target is not known. This sample is drawn from a study of OX40 agonist ivuxolimab in advanced cancers. Points from the study as a whole: The study observed clonal expansion of CD4+ and CD8+ blood T cells by week 6 at 0.1 to 3.0 mg/kg.

CDR1 and CDR2 (germline): SGHTA, FQGTGA. The V end lost 4 bases, the J end lost 1 base, and 7 bases lay between the germline ends. The CDR3 has 13 residues. TCRdb keeps only in-frame clones here, not all; method: immunoSEQ multiplex PCR. The sample includes roughly 65,000 clones, 80% to 85% of them seen just once. This sequence joins TRBV7-3 and TRBJ1-1; TRBD1 is a possible D gene (5 bases). This material consisted of CD4+ or CD8+ T cells sorted from blood, taken in a trial of the OX40 agonist ivuxolimab. This sequence was found in an adult with an advanced solid tumor such as melanoma, head and neck, liver or kidney cancer. The CDR3 sequence: CASSYQGNTEAFF. The CDR3 region has the DNA TGTGCCAGCAGCTATCAGGGGAACACTGAAGCTTTCTTT.